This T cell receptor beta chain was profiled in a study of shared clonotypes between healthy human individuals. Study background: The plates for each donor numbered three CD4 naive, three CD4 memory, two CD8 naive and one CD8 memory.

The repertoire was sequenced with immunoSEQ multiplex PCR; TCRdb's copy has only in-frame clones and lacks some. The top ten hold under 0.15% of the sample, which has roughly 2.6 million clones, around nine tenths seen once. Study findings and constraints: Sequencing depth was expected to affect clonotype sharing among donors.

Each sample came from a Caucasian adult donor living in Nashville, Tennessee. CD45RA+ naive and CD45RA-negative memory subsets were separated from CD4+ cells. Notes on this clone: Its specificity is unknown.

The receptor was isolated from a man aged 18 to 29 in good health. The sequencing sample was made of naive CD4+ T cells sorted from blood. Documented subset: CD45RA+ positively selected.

The CDR3 coding sequence is TGTGCCAGCAGCTTAGATCGTCTGTACGAGCAGTACTTC. This encodes CASSLDRLYEQYF. The gene calls are TRBV7-9 and TRBJ2-7; no firm D call. Germline V gives CDR1 SEHNR, CDR2 FQNEAQ (reference sequence). The CDR3 consists of 13 residues. Trimming removed 1 base from V and 4 bases from J, with 8 bases in between.